This T cell receptor (beta chain) was documented in a study of blood T cell repertoires in COVID-19. CDR1 is MNHNS and CDR2 is SASEGT in the germline V gene. V was trimmed by 6 bases and J by 0 bases, leaving 15 bases between them. This CDR3 has 16 amino acids. In the original workflow: Researchers report that nucleated cell counts were estimated from reference gene primer amplification. Profiled with immunoSEQ multiplex PCR; TCRdb holds only in-frame clones, not every one. V and J calls and clone size are as listed in that table; D and trimming were resolved from the DNA. Counted here are around 280,000 clones, about 88% occurring once; the ten biggest clones make up roughly 10%. Enrollment of patients from Seattle took place during active infection, with longitudinal follow-up.

Sequencing input: peripheral blood. The TCR comes from a woman in her twenties or thirties with COVID-19, enrolled during active disease. The V call is TRBV6-1, the J call TRBJ2-1, with a tentative D call TRBD1 (5 bases). In nucleotides, the CDR3 is TGTGCCAGCAGGGAACCTTTAAGGGGCTCCTACAATGAGCAGTTCTTC. It specifies CASREPLRGSYNEQFF.